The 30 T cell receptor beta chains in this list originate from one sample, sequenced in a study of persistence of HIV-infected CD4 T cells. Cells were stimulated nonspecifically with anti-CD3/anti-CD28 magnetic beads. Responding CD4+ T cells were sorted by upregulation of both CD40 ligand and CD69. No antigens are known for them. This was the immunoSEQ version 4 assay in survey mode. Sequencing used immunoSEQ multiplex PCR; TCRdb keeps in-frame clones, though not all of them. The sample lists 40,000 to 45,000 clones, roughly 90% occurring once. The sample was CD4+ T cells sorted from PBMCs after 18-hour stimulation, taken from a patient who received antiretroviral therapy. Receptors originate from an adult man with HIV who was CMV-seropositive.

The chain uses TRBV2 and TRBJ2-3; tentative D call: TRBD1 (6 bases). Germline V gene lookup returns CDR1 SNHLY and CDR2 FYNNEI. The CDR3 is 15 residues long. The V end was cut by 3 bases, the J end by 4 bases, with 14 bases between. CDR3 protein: CASSETGQAPDTQYF. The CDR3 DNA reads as TGTGCCAGCAGTGAGACAGGCCAAGCCCCAGATACGCAGTATTTT.

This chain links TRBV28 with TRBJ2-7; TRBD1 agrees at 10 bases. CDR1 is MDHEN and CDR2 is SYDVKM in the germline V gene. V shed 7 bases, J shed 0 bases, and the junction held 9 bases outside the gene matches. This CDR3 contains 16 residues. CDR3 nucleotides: TGTGCCAGCACCGGACAGGGGGGGTTCCCCTCCTACGAGCAGTACTTC. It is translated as CASTGQGGFPSYEQYF.

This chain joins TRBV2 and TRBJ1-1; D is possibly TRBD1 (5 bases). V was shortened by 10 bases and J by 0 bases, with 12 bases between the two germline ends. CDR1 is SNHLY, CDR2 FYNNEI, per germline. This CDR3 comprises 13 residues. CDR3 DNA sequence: TGTGCCACCGAGGGGCAGATGAACACTGAAGCTTTCTTT. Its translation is CATEGQMNTEAFF.

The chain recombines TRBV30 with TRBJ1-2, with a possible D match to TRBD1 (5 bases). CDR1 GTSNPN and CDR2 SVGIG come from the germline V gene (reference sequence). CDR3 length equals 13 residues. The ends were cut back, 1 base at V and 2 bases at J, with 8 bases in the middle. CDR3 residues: CAWSEGTNYGYTF. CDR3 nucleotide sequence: TGTGCCTGGAGTGAAGGGACCAACTATGGCTACACCTTC.

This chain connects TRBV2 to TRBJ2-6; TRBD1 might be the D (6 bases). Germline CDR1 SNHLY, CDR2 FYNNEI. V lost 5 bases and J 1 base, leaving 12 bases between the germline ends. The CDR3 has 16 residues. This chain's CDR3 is CASSPAGASGANVLTF. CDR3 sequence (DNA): TGTGCCAGCAGTCCAGCAGGGGCATCTGGGGCCAACGTCCTGACTTTC.

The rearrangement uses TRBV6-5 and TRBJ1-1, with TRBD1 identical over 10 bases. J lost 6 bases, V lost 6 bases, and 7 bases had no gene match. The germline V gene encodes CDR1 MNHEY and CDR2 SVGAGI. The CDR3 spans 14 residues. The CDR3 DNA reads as TGTGCCAGCAGACGCGGACAGGGGGTGGCTGAAGCTTTCTTT. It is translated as CASRRGQGVAEAFF.

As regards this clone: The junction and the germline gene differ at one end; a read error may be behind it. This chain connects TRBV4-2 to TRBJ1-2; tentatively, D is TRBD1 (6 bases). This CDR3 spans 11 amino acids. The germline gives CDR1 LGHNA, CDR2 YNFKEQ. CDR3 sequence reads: CASSKNGGLIF. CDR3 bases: TGTGCCAGCAGCAAAAACGGGGGCTTAATCTTC.

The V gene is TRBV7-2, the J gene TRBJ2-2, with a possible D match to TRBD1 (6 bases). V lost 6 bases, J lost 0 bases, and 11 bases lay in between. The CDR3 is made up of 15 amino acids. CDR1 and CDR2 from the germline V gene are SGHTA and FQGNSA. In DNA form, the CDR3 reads TGTGCCAGCAGGGGGGCAACGGCGAACACCGGGGAGCTGTTTTTT. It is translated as CASRGATANTGELFF.

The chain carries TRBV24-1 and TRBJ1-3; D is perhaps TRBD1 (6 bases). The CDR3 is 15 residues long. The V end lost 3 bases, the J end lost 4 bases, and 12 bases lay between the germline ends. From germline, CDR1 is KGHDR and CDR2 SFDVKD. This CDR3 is CATSDPSTGGNTIYF. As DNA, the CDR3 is TGTGCCACCAGTGATCCCTCGACAGGAGGAAACACCATATATTTT.

The CDR3, as DNA: TGTGCCAGCAGCAAAGGATTAGGTTCACCCCTCCACTTT. The encoded protein is CASSKGLGSPLHF. The gene calls are TRBV5-8 and TRBJ1-6; no reliable D call. Trimming pared 4 bases from V and 9 bases from J, leaving 11 bases between. CDR1 and CDR2 from the germline V gene are SGHTS and YDEGEE. The CDR3 contains 13 residues.

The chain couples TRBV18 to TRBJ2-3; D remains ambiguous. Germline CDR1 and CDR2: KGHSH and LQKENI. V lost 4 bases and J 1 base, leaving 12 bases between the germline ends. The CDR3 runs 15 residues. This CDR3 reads CASSQNPEGTDTQYF. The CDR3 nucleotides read TGTGCCAGCTCACAAAACCCCGAAGGCACAGATACGCAGTATTTT.

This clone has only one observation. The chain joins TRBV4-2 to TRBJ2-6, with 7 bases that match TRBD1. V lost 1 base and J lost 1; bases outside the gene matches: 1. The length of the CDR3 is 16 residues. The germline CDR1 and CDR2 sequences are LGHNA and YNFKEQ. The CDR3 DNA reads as TGTGCCAGCAGCCAAGTGACAGGGTCTGGGGCCAACGTCCTGACTTTC. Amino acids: CASSQVTGSGANVLTF.

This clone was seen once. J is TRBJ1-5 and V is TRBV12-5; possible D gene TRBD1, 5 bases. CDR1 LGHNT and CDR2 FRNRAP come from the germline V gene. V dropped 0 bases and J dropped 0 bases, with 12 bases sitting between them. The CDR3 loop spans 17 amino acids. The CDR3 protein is CASGLVRGSSSNQPQHF. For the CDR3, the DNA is TGTGCTAGTGGTTTGGTAAGGGGCAGCTCTAGCAATCAGCCCCAGCATTTT.

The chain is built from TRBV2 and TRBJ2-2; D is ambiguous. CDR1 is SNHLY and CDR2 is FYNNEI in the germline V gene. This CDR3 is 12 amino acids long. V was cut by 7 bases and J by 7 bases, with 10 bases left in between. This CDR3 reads CASKRSDGELFF. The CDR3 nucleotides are TGTGCCAGCAAGAGGAGCGACGGGGAGCTGTTTTTT.

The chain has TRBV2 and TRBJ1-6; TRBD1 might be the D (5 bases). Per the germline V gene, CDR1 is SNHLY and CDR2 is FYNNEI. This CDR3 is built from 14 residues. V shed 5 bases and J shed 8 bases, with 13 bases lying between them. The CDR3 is CASSPSGKYSPLHF. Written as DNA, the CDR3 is TGTGCCAGCAGTCCCTCAGGGAAATATTCACCCCTCCACTTT.

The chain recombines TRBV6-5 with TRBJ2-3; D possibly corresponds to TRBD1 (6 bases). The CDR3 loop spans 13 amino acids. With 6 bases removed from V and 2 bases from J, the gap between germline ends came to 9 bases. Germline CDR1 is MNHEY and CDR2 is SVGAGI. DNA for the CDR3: TGTGCCAGCAGGGACAGATACACAGATACGCAGTATTTT. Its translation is CASRDRYTDTQYF.

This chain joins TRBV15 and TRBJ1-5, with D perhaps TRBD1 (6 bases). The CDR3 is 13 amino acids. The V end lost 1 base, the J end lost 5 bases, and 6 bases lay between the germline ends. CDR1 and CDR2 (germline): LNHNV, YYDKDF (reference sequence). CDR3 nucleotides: TGTGCCACCAGCAGAGGGACAGATCAGCCCCAGCATTTT. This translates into CATSRGTDQPQHF.

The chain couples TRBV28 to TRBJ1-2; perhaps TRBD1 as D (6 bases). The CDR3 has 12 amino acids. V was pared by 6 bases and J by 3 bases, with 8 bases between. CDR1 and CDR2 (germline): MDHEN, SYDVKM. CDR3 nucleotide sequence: TGTGCCAGCAGCAGGGGATACTATGGCTACACCTTC. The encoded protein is CASSRGYYGYTF.

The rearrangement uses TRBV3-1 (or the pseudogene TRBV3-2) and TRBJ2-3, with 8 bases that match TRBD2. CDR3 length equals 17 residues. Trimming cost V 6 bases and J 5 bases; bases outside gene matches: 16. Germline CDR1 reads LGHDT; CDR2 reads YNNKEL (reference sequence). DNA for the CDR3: TGTGCCAGCAGTCTATCCTTGACTAGCGTCGGGGGAGATACGCAGTATTTT. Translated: CASSLSLTSVGGDTQYF.

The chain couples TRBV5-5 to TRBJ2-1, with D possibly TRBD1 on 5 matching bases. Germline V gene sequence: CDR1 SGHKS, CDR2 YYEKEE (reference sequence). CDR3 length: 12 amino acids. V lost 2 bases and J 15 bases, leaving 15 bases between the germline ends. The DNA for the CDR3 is TGTGCCAGCAGCTTACACTCAGGGAATCGGTTCTTC. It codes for CASSLHSGNRFF.

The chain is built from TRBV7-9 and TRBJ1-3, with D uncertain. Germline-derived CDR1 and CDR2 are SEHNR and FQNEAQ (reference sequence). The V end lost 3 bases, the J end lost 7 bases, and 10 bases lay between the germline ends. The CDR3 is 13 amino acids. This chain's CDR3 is CASSLGIGNTIYF. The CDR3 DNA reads TGTGCCAGCAGCTTGGGAATTGGGAACACCATATATTTT. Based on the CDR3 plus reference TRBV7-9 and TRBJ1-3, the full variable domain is DTGVSQNPRHKITKRGQNVTFRCDPISEHNRLYWYRQTLGQGPEFLTYFQNEAQLEKSRLLSDRFSAERPKGSFSTLEIQRTEQGDSAMYLCASSLGIGNTIYFGEGSWLTVV.

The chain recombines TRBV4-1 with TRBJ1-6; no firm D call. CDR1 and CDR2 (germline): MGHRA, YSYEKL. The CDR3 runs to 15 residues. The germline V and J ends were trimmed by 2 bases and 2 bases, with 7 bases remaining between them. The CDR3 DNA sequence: TGCGCCAGCAGCCAAATCTTAGCCTATAATTCACCCCTCCACTTT. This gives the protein CASSQILAYNSPLHF.

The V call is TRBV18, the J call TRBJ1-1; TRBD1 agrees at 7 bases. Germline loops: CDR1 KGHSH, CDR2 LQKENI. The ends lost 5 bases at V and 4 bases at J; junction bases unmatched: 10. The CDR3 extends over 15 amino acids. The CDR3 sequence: CASSGNTGAGTEAFF. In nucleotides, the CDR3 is TGTGCCAGCTCAGGGAACACAGGGGCCGGCACTGAAGCTTTCTTT.

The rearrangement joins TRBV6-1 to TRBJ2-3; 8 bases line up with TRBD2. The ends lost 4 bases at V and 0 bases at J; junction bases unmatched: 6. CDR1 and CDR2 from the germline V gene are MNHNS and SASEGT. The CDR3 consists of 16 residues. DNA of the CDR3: TGTGCCAGCAGTGTATTCAAGCGGGGGAGCACAGATACGCAGTATTTT. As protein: CASSVFKRGSTDTQYF.

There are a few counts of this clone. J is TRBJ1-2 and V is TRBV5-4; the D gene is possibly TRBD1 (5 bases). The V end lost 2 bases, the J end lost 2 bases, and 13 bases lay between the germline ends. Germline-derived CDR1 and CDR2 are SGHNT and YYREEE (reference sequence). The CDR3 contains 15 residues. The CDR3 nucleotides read TGTGCCAGCAGCTTCTCAGAGGGACGGAACTATGGCTACACCTTC. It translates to CASSFSEGRNYGYTF.

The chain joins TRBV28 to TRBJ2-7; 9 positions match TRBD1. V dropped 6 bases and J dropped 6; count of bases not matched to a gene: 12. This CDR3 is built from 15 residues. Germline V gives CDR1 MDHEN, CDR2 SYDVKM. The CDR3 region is CASRTPGTGTPEQYF. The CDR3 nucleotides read TGTGCCAGCAGAACCCCCGGGACAGGGACCCCCGAGCAGTACTTC.

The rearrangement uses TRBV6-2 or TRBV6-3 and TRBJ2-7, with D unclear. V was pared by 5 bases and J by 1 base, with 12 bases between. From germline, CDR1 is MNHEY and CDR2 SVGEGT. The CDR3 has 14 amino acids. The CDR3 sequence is CASSGFRASYEQYF. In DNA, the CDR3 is TGTGCCAGCAGTGGATTCCGAGCTTCCTACGAGCAGTACTTC.

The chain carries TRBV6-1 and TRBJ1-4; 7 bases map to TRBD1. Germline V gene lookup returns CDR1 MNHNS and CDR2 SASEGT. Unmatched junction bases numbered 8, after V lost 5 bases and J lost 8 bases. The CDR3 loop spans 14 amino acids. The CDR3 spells CASSPTTGNEKLFF. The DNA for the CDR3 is TGTGCCAGCAGTCCTACGACAGGGAACGAAAAACTGTTTTTT.

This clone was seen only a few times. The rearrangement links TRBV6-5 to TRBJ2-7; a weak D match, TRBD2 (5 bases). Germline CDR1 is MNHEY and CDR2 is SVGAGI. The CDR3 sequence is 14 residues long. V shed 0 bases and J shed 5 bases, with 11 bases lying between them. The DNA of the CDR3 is TGTGCCAGCAGTTACTCGACGGGAAAGGACGAGCAGTACTTC. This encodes CASSYSTGKDEQYF.

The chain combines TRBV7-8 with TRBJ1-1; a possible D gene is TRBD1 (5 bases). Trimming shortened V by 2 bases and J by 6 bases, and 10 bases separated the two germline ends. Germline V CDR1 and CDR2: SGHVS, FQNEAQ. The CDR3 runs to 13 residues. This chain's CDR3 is CASSLTEGSEAFF. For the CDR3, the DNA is TGTGCCAGCAGCTTAACAGAGGGGTCTGAAGCTTTCTTT. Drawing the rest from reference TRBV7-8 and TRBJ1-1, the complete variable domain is GAGVSQSPRYKVAKRGQDVALRCDPISGHVSLFWYQQALGQGPEFLTYFQNEAQLDKSGLPSDRFFAERPEGSVSTLKIQRTQQEDSAVYLCASSLTEGSEAFFGQGTRLTVV.